This TCR beta chain was sequenced during a study of tumor-infiltrating lymphocytes in primary liver carcinoma. As for the study in general: Staged T1-T3 N0M0, the tumors had sizes that ranged from about 4.2 to 10 cm across. Points from the study as a whole: No comparison of CD4+ and CD8+ repertoires was made, since the samples were bulk unsorted. Tumor-blood pairs (like tumor-adjacent pairs) overlapped less than tumor region pairs did. Tumors carried a top-250-clone fraction significantly exceeding that of blood (p = 0.039).

Germline DNA was extracted too, while blood RNA derived from unsorted whole blood. As for this clonotype: Its antigen is undetermined.

Total RNA (roughly 550 ng) served as template for TCR beta cDNA synthesis primed by a constant-region primer. TCR beta libraries came from three nested multiplex PCR rounds using slightly modified ARM-PCR. TRBV1-TRBV30 forward primers paired with a C-beta reverse primer drove the first two PCR rounds, around 10 cycles each. TCRdb passed the multiplex PCR reads through MiXCR, listing each CDR3 protein once. The data contain 300,000 to 350,000 distinct CDR3 sequences, roughly 60% of them singletons. CDR1 is SEHNR, CDR2 FQNEAQ, per germline (reference sequence). This CDR3 region has 15 residues. With 7 bases clipped from V and 3 bases from J, the junction kept 10 bases outside the gene matches.

Sequences were obtained from peripheral blood. The chain employs TRBV7-9 and TRBJ2-7; 9 nucleotides align to TRBD1. The sequence was obtained from a woman in her 30s with primary liver carcinoma and hepatitis B virus infection. CDR3 region: CASKPPGTGIYEQYF. CDR3 nucleotide sequence: TGTGCCAGCAAACCGCCCGGGACAGGGATCTACGAGCAGTACTTC.